This record concerns one T cell receptor beta chain sequence. Its antigen is unknown. The sample comes from a study of shared clonotypes between healthy human individuals. General study points: Generally, estimated richness proved larger in naive subsets than it did in memory subsets.

Sequenced by immunoSEQ multiplex PCR; TCRdb stores in-frame clones only, minus some. This table holds some 2,500,000 clones, 92% found once. This CDR3 contains 17 residues. From germline, CDR1 is SGHRS and CDR2 YFSETQ. V lost 5 bases to trimming and J lost 2 bases; unmatched junction nucleotides: 14. Caucasian adults residing in Nashville, Tennessee made up all the donors. The TCR originated in a man aged 18 to 29 in good health. Some clones in this sample may be carry-over from other donors' samples. Material for sequencing was naive CD4+ T cells from PBMCs. Described subset: CD45RA+ positively selected. The rearrangement links TRBV5-1 to TRBJ2-3; 7 nucleotides line up with TRBD2. CDR3 bases: TGCGCCAGCAGAGGGGACTACCGCCAAAGATACACAGATACGCAGTATTTT. Translated, it gives CASRGDYRQRYTDTQYF.